These T cell receptor beta chains were read from a single sample in a study of control samples from healthy donors and cancer patients. The data were produced by immunoSEQ multiplex PCR, yet TCRdb's version contains in-frame clones alone and is incomplete. The sample has 150,000 or so clones; roughly 88% are singletons. The sequencing input was blood. These receptors originate from a man aged 18 to 29 in good health. The CDR3 runs from the conserved cysteine through the conserved F or W. The D gene is left open where the match is weak. Size tells how often a clone was seen (once, few, many) or the class of an expanded clone, and some rows leave it out.

v_call	d_call	clone_size	j_call	cdr3_aa	cdr3_nt
TRBV6-5	-	once	TRBJ1-2	CASSYQGGFNYGYTF	TGTGCCAGCAGTTATCAGGGAGGGTTCAACTATGGCTACACCTTC
TRBV7-2	TRBD2	-	TRBJ2-1	CASSLLAGGSYNEQFF	TGTGCCAGCAGCCTCCTAGCGGGGGGGTCCTACAATGAGCAGTTCTTC
TRBV6-5	-	-	TRBJ1-5	CASGLGISNQPQHF	TGTGCCAGCGGCCTTGGGATTAGCAATCAGCCCCAGCATTTT
TRBV19	-	once	TRBJ2-5	CASSGGRDETQYF	TGTGCCAGTAGTGGAGGAAGGGACGAGACCCAGTACTTC
TRBV30	-	-	TRBJ1-2	CAWLRISYGYTF	TGTGCCTGGTTAAGAATTAGCTATGGCTACACCTTC
TRBV6-5	TRBD1	-	TRBJ2-3	CASSSRQGATDTQYF	TGTGCCAGCAGTTCGAGACAGGGGGCGACGGATACGCAGTATTTT
TRBV10-3	-	-	TRBJ2-1	CAISEKRAGAPPDEQFF	TGTGCCATCAGTGAGAAAAGGGCGGGGGCCCCCCCGGATGAGCAGTTCTTC
TRBV6-5	-	-	TRBJ1-3	CASSPGWGGNTIYF	TGTGCCAGCAGCCCCGGGTGGGGGGGAAACACCATATATTTT
TRBV5-4	-	-	TRBJ2-7	CASSLEGDKSYEQYF	TGTGCCAGCAGCTTAGAGGGGGATAAGTCCTACGAGCAGTACTTC
TRBV28	TRBD2	-	TRBJ2-1	CASSGLGLAGWDEQFF	TGTGCCAGCAGTGGCCTCGGACTAGCGGGGTGGGATGAGCAGTTCTTC
TRBV19	-	once	TRBJ1-3	CASSMAHPARNTIYF	TGTGCCAGTAGTATGGCCCACCCCGCGAGAAACACCATATATTTT
TRBV19	-	once	TRBJ1-2	CASSTPDGFYGYTF	TGTGCCAGTAGTACTCCGGACGGCTTCTATGGCTACACCTTC
TRBV3-1/TRBV3-2	-	-	TRBJ2-5	CASSQVTPIQYF	TGTGCCAGCAGCCAAGTCACCCCGATCCAGTACTTC
TRBV9	-	-	TRBJ2-3	CASSVGSPSDTQYF	TGTGCCAGCAGCGTAGGATCCCCCTCAGATACGCAGTATTTT
TRBV15	TRBD1	-	TRBJ1-2	CATSRGQGAQYGYTF	TGTGCCACCAGCAGAGGACAGGGGGCACAGTATGGCTACACCTTC
TRBV19	-	-	TRBJ1-1	CASSSRDGGAAEAFF	TGTGCCAGTAGTTCCCGGGACGGTGGTGCGGCTGAAGCTTTCTTT
TRBV6-1	TRBD1	-	TRBJ1-3	CASSEGTGGNTIYF	TGTGCCAGCAGTGAAGGGACAGGGGGAAACACCATATATTTT
TRBV30	TRBD1	-	TRBJ1-2	CAWTRLDRPYGYTF	TGTGCCTGGACCCGTTTGGACAGGCCCTATGGCTACACCTTC
TRBV4-3	-	-	TRBJ2-7	CASSLGWGSEQYF	TGCGCCAGCAGCCTGGGTTGGGGGTCCGAGCAGTACTTC